This TCR beta chain was sequenced for a study of blood T cells in healthy people across ages. A J-beta primer mix and a sample-barcoded 5' primer were used in a second PCR of roughly 6 to 11 cycles. TCRdb called the 5' RACE reads again in MiXCR, with one record for every CDR3 protein. The data show 1.5 million to 2 million distinct CDR3 sequences, 49% seen once. At least 5.5 micrograms of total RNA were extracted per sample. The CDR3 has 16 amino acids. In germline, CDR1 is DFQATT, CDR2 SNEGSKA (reference sequence). The V end lost 5 bases, the J end lost 1 base, and 20 bases lay between the germline ends.

The chain recombines TRBV20-1 with TRBJ1-2, with a possible D match to TRBD1 (6 bases). This TCR came from a woman aged 35 to 49 in good health. The sequenced sample consisted of blood. CDR3 in DNA: TGCAGTGCTCTCTCCTTTCGGGGGCAAGTTAACTATGGCTACACCTTC. Encoded protein: CSALSFRGQVNYGYTF.